The 30 T cell receptor beta chains in this list originate from one sample, sequenced in a study of blood T cell repertoires in COVID-19. Only in-frame clones appear in the TCRdb table, and some are missing; sequencing was by immunoSEQ multiplex PCR. Of some 150,000 clones listed, over 80% are singletons. Sequencing was done on a sample of peripheral blood. The receptors stem from a woman between 45 and 65 years old with acute or convalescent COVID-19.

This chain joins TRBV24-1 and TRBJ1-1, with D perhaps TRBD1 (6 bases). The germline CDR1 and CDR2 sequences are KGHDR and SFDVKD. Trimming cost V 4 bases and J 1 base, with 9 bases left between them. The CDR3 is 14 residues long. The CDR3 reads CATSDEDRNTEAFF. CDR3 in DNA: TGTGCCACCAGTGACGAGGACAGGAACACTGAAGCTTTCTTT.

The rearrangement uses TRBV5-1 and TRBJ2-5; D remains unclear. V gave up 1 base and J gave up 3 bases, with 7 bases separating them. The CDR3 sequence is 13 residues long. The germline gives CDR1 SGHRS, CDR2 YFSETQ. The CDR3 region has the DNA TGCGCCAGCAGCTTGTCTACGGAAGAGACCCAGTACTTC. Its protein product is CASSLSTEETQYF.

This clone was detected only once. At one end, the junction sequence differs from germline, possibly due to a read error. V usage is TRBV23-1 and J usage is TRBJ1-5; 7 bases fit TRBD1. TRBV23-1 is recorded as an ORF, its role being uncertain. This CDR3 comprises 14 residues. The CDR3: CYPPETGSGQPQHF. For the CDR3, the DNA is TGTTATCCACCGGAGACAGGGTCGGGTCAGCCCCAGCATTTT.

V gene TRBV20-1 combines with J gene TRBJ1-2, with D uncertain. The CDR3 length is 11 residues. Per germline, CDR1 DFQATT and CDR2 SNEGSKA (reference sequence). Trimming pared 2 bases from V and 4 bases from J, leaving 5 bases between. The CDR3 DNA is TGCAGTGCTAGAATGAGCTATGGCTACACCTTC. It specifies CSARMSYGYTF.

The gene calls are TRBV7-2 and TRBJ1-1; D remains ambiguous. Trimming removed 6 bases from V and 3 bases from J, with 14 bases in between. The CDR3 spans 14 residues. Germline CDR1 is SGHTA and CDR2 is FQGNSA. The DNA for the CDR3 is TGTGCCAGCAGTCTGAGAAAGAGGGACACTGAAGCTTTCTTT. Encoded protein: CASSLRKRDTEAFF.

V usage is TRBV3-1 (or the pseudogene TRBV3-2) and J usage is TRBJ2-3, with 8 bases identical to TRBD1. V trimming: 4 bases; J trimming: 5 bases; junction bases outside the gene matches: 8. The CDR3 consists of 15 residues. Per germline, CDR1 LGHDT and CDR2 YNNKEL (reference sequence). The CDR3 region has the DNA TGTGCCAGCAGCCCCCGGGACAGGCGGGGAGATACGCAGTATTTT. It translates to CASSPRDRRGDTQYF.

In this sample, this clone turned up a few times. The chain couples TRBV7-3 to TRBJ2-7; TRBD1 might be the D (5 bases). The CDR3 runs 14 residues. V dropped 5 bases and J dropped 7 bases, with 18 bases sitting between them. CDR1 SGHTA and CDR2 FQGTGA come from the germline V gene. CDR3 region: CASSPSLGDGEQYF. CDR3 DNA: TGTGCCAGCAGCCCCAGCCTAGGGGATGGGGAGCAGTACTTC.

The chain has TRBV10-3 and TRBJ2-5; 13 positions agree with TRBD2. Germline V gene data show CDR1 as ENHRY and CDR2 as SYGVKD. V lost 5 bases to trimming and J lost 5 bases; unmatched junction nucleotides: 5. The CDR3 is 15 amino acids. As DNA, the CDR3 is TGTGCCATCAGTCCGGGACTAGCGGGATCGGAGACCCAGTACTTC. It encodes CAISPGLAGSETQYF.

V gene TRBV5-1 combines with J gene TRBJ2-5, with D perhaps matching TRBD1 (5 bases). V gave up 4 bases and J gave up 2 bases, with 12 bases separating them. This CDR3 has 14 amino acids. Germline CDR1 and CDR2: SGHRS and YFSETQ. The CDR3 sequence: CASSTTTAQETQYF. The CDR3 DNA is TGCGCCAGCAGCACTACGACAGCGCAAGAGACCCAGTACTTC.

The chain combines TRBV30 with TRBJ2-1; 13 bases map to TRBD2. V was clipped by 3 bases and J by 6 bases; unmatched bases: 8. CDR1 and CDR2 (germline): GTSNPN, SVGIG (reference sequence). There are 16 residues in the CDR3. The CDR3 DNA sequence: TGTGCCTGGAGCCCAGAACTAGCGGGGGGGTTCAATGAGCAGTTCTTC. This codes for CAWSPELAGGFNEQFF.

The chain couples TRBV3-1 (or the pseudogene TRBV3-2) to TRBJ2-1; 8 positions agree with TRBD2. The V segment lost 1 base and the J segment 3 bases; nucleotides outside the gene matches: 5. CDR1 is LGHDT, CDR2 YNNKEL, per germline (reference sequence). The CDR3 is made up of 16 amino acids. CDR3 DNA: TGTGCCAGCAGCCAAGGGGGCGGGGGGATCTACAATGAGCAGTTCTTC. Its protein product is CASSQGGGGIYNEQFF.

The chain links TRBV5-6 to TRBJ1-3, with D uncertain. The germline CDR1 and CDR2 sequences are SGHDT and YYEEEE. V was clipped by 2 bases and J by 2 bases, with 14 bases between them. CDR3 length: 16 amino acids. CDR3 nucleotide sequence: TGTGCCAGCAGCTTTATACAGTATTCTCCTGGAAACACCATATATTTT. Its protein product is CASSFIQYSPGNTIYF.

The genes are TRBV24-1 and TRBJ1-1; 10 nucleotides line up with TRBD1. CDR3 size: 15 residues. Germline assignment: CDR1 KGHDR and CDR2 SFDVKD. V dropped 4 bases and J dropped 5; count of bases not matched to a gene: 6. CDR3 DNA sequence: TGTGCCACCAGTGACTCCGGGACAGGGGCGACTGAAGCTTTCTTT. Translated, it gives CATSDSGTGATEAFF.

The V call is TRBV15, the J call TRBJ2-2; 7 bases map to TRBD1. Germline CDR1 and CDR2: LNHNV and YYDKDF (reference sequence). The CDR3 is made up of 15 amino acids. The junction had 5 bases not matched to a gene; V was cut back by 0 bases and J by 7 bases. CDR3 coding DNA: TGTGCCACCAGCAGAGATAGGGGGCTGGGCGGGGAGCTGTTTTTT. Protein product: CATSRDRGLGGELFF. The full variable domain, completed using reference TRBV15 and TRBJ2-2, is DAMVIQNPRYQVTQFGKPVTLSCSQTLNHNVMYWYQQKSSQAPKLLFHYYDKDFNNEADTPDNFQSRRPNTSFCFLDIRSPGLGDTAMYLCATSRDRGLGGELFFGEGSRLTVL.

The V gene is TRBV6-5, the J gene TRBJ1-5; 7 positions agree with TRBD1. Germline CDR1 and CDR2: MNHEY and SVGAGI. This CDR3 is 16 amino acids long. V shed 2 bases, J shed 4 bases, and the junction held 8 bases outside the gene matches. Here the CDR3 DNA reads TGTGCCAGCAGTTACCGACAGGGTTCACAAAATCAGCCCCAGCATTTT. This gives the protein CASSYRQGSQNQPQHF.

The chain joins TRBV3-1 (or the pseudogene TRBV3-2) to TRBJ2-3, with 9 positions matching TRBD2. This CDR3 has 19 residues. Unmatched junction bases numbered 13, after V lost 1 base and J lost 2 bases. The germline V gene encodes CDR1 LGHDT and CDR2 YNNKEL (reference sequence). The CDR3 coding sequence is TGTGCCAGCAGCCAAGGGGTTCGGAGCGGGGGGCCTCTCACAGATACGCAGTATTTT. Translating gives CASSQGVRSGGPLTDTQYF.

The chain recombines TRBV3-1 (or the pseudogene TRBV3-2) with TRBJ2-2; TRBD2 matches 8 bases. The trim removed 5 bases at V and 2 bases at J, leaving 13 bases unmatched. The CDR3 covers 18 residues. Germline CDR1 is LGHDT and CDR2 is YNNKEL (reference sequence). The CDR3 loop reads CASSLIPISGANTGELFF. In DNA, the CDR3 is TGTGCCAGCAGCTTGATTCCCATTAGCGGGGCCAACACCGGGGAGCTGTTTTTT.

CDR3 region: CASSPTGGDTEAFF. Written as DNA, the CDR3 is TGTGCCAGTAGCCCGACAGGGGGTGACACTGAAGCTTTCTTT. The chain joins TRBV19 to TRBJ1-1; 9 bases are shared with TRBD1. CDR3 length: 14 residues. Germline values: CDR1 LNHDA, CDR2 SQIVND (reference sequence). Losses at the gene ends were 6 bases for V and 3 bases for J; bases not matched to a gene: 5.

This chain connects TRBV11-1 to TRBJ2-1; D is undetermined. The germline V and J ends were trimmed by 5 bases and 0 bases, with 14 bases remaining between them. The CDR3 is 16 amino acids. The V gene's germline CDR1 is SGHAT and CDR2 FQDESV (reference sequence). The CDR3 coding sequence is TGTGCCAGCAGCATAGGATCCGGTGGCTCCTACAATGAGCAGTTCTTC. Its protein is CASSIGSGGSYNEQFF. The full variable domain, with the rest looked up from reference TRBV11-1 and TRBJ2-1, is EAEVAQSPRYKITEKSQAVAFWCDPISGHATLYWYRQILGQGPELLVQFQDESVVDDSQLPKDRFSAERLKGVDSTLKIQPAELGDSAMYLCASSIGSGGSYNEQFFGPGTRLTVL.

The rearrangement uses TRBV6-5 and TRBJ1-4; D unresolved. Trimming shortened V by 0 bases and J by 8 bases, and 16 bases separated the two germline ends. CDR1 and CDR2 (germline): MNHEY, SVGAGI. This CDR3 spans 16 amino acids. CDR3 loop: CASSYSSGEAVEKLFF. The DNA of the CDR3 is TGTGCCAGCAGTTACTCGAGTGGGGAGGCGGTAGAAAAACTGTTTTTT.

V and J are TRBV11-2 and TRBJ2-4; 9 nucleotides line up with TRBD1. The CDR3 is 14 amino acids. The V gene end was trimmed by 5 bases and the J gene end by 6 bases; junction bases not matched to a gene: 5. CDR1 and CDR2 from the germline V gene are SGHAT and FQNNGV. CDR3 coding DNA: TGTGCCAGCAGCGGGGGGACAGGGTTAAACATTCAGTACTTC. Its translation is CASSGGTGLNIQYF.

V and J are TRBV18 and TRBJ2-3; 10 nucleotides line up with TRBD2. Germline values: CDR1 KGHSH, CDR2 LQKENI. Trimming at V came to 0 bases and at J to 3 bases, leaving 12 bases not matched to a gene. This CDR3 region has 19 residues. The CDR3 sequence: CASSPPSSGRVRDTDTQYF. CDR3 nucleotides: TGTGCCAGCTCACCACCGTCCAGCGGGAGGGTCAGGGATACAGATACGCAGTATTTT.

This chain connects TRBV12-5 to TRBJ2-1; no clear D gene. CDR1 is LGHNT and CDR2 is FRNRAP in the germline V gene. V lost 3 bases and J lost 3, with 6 bases in between. This CDR3 has 13 residues. The chain's CDR3 is CASGLTGYNEQFF. In nucleotides, the CDR3 is TGTGCTAGTGGTTTAACGGGCTACAATGAGCAGTTCTTC. The whole variable domain, remainder taken from reference TRBV12-5 and TRBJ2-1, is DARVTQTPRHKVTEMGQEVTMRCQPILGHNTVFWYRQTMMQGLELLAYFRNRAPLDDSGMPKDRFSAEMPDATLATLKIQPSEPRDSAVYFCASGLTGYNEQFFGPGTRLTVL.

The chain is built from TRBV20-1 and TRBJ2-7; the D is unclear. V gave up 7 bases and J gave up 0 bases, with 7 bases separating them. This CDR3 comprises 11 residues. Germline loops: CDR1 DFQATT, CDR2 SNEGSKA (reference sequence). This CDR3 reads CSVASSYEQYF. The CDR3 coding sequence is TGCAGTGTGGCTTCCTCCTACGAGCAGTACTTC.

The rearrangement joins TRBV5-4 to TRBJ1-1; TRBD1 might be the D (5 bases). Trimming stripped 4 bases from V and 1 base from J, with 14 bases between. Germline values: CDR1 SGHNT, CDR2 YYREEE (reference sequence). The CDR3 sequence is 15 residues long. This chain's CDR3 is CASSLIGQGNTEAFF. The CDR3 region has the DNA TGTGCCAGCAGCCTTATAGGCCAGGGGAACACTGAAGCTTTCTTT.

The rearrangement links TRBV27 to TRBJ2-5; TRBD1 might be the D (5 bases). V lost 0 bases and J lost 0, with 11 bases in between. This CDR3 is built from 16 residues. Germline CDR1 is MNHEY and CDR2 is SMNVEV (reference sequence). The CDR3 coding sequence is TGTGCCAGCAGTTTATCGCCGACAGCCTACCAAGAGACCCAGTACTTC. Translating it yields CASSLSPTAYQETQYF.

The chain has TRBV6-5 and TRBJ2-1; D is perhaps TRBD1 (5 bases). The CDR3 consists of 14 residues. V was trimmed by 6 bases and J by 8 bases, leaving 17 bases between them. Germline V CDR1 and CDR2: MNHEY, SVGAGI. CDR3 sequence: CASRANTGWDEQFF. CDR3 bases: TGTGCCAGCAGGGCGAATACAGGTTGGGATGAGCAGTTCTTC.

The chain links TRBV6-5 to TRBJ1-2; D gene ambiguous. CDR3 length equals 14 residues. V shed 0 bases and J shed 8 bases, with 13 bases lying between them. The germline V gene has CDR1 MNHEY and CDR2 SVGAGI. The CDR3 here is CASSYSRVTEGYTF. CDR3 in DNA: TGTGCCAGCAGTTACTCGAGGGTTACGGAGGGCTACACCTTC.

J is TRBJ2-1 and V is TRBV28, with 9 bases fitting TRBD2. Germline V lookup: CDR1 MDHEN, CDR2 SYDVKM. This CDR3 is 17 amino acids long. Unmatched junction bases numbered 12, after V lost 1 base and J lost 8 bases. CDR3 nucleotides: TGTGCCAGCAGTTTATTAAAGAGGGCTAGCGGGATAGATGAGCAGTTCTTC. The encoded protein is CASSLLKRASGIDEQFF.

The chain recombines TRBV6-5 with TRBJ2-3, with 7 bases that match TRBD2. Germline trimming cut 7 bases from V and 5 bases from J; bases unmatched to any gene: 12. Germline V lookup: CDR1 MNHEY, CDR2 SVGAGI. The CDR3 sequence is 15 residues long. The CDR3 is CASIFLLGGGDTQYF. The CDR3 DNA is TGTGCCAGCATCTTCCTCCTGGGGGGGGGAGATACGCAGTATTTT.